Below, 8 T cell receptor beta chains from the same sample are listed, as sequenced in a study of T cell repertoires in cytomegalovirus infection. Each CDR3 protein gets one entry after TCRdb re-called the reads with MiXCR. The table includes about half a million distinct CDR3 sequences, 30% to 40% detected once. Their cognate antigens are unknown. The specimen comprised cultured PBMCs, sampled from culture after CMV antigen stimulation. These receptors were obtained from a human donor in good health (CMV status not recorded). Some clones in this sample may be carry-over from other donors' samples.

This clonotype appeared many times. This chain uses TRBV7-6 with TRBJ2-5; 14 positions agree with TRBD2. V shed 1 base, J shed 5 bases, and the junction held 21 bases outside the gene matches. This CDR3 comprises 22 residues. Germline V CDR1 and CDR2: SGHVS, FNYEAQ. This CDR3 reads CASSLGFRRNSPRLAGGETQYF. As DNA, the CDR3 is TGTGCCAGCAGCTTAGGATTCCGGCGTAATTCCCCTCGACTAGCGGGAGGGGAGACCCAGTACTTC.

V is TRBV6-1 and J is TRBJ2-7; the D is unclear. V dropped 8 bases and J dropped 6 bases, with 14 bases sitting between them. This CDR3 has 12 residues. Looked up from germline, CDR1 is MNHNS and CDR2 is SASEGT. Written as DNA, the CDR3 is TGTGCCAGCTCCCACCGTGGTTTCGAGCAGTACTTC. Its protein is CASSHRGFEQYF.

The V gene is TRBV10-3, the J gene TRBJ2-3, with TRBD1 as a possible D gene (5 bases). Trimming pared 0 bases from V and 4 bases from J, leaving 14 bases between. CDR1 and CDR2 from the germline V gene are ENHRY and SYGVKD. The CDR3 length is 16 residues. In nucleotides, the CDR3 is TGTGCCATCAGTGAGTCGGCCAGGGAAAAGGCAGATACGCAGTATTTT. Amino acid sequence: CAISESAREKADTQYF.

The chain has TRBV10-3 and TRBJ1-2; possible D gene TRBD1, 5 bases. Trimming stripped 8 bases from V and 5 bases from J, with 18 bases between. The CDR3 has 14 amino acids. Per germline, CDR1 ENHRY and CDR2 SYGVKD. In DNA, the CDR3 is TGTGCCATCCAGGGTAGCAGCAGCTCTTATGGCTACACCTTC. It is translated as CAIQGSSSSYGYTF.

The table lists this clonotype with many counts. The V call is TRBV12-3 or TRBV12-4, the J call TRBJ1-2; tentative D call: TRBD1 (5 bases). The CDR3 is made up of 15 amino acids. The ends were cut back, 5 bases at V and 2 bases at J, with 15 bases in the middle. CDR3 residues: CASSPPGLPNYGYTF. In nucleotides, the CDR3 is TGTGCCAGCAGTCCTCCGGGACTCCCGAACTATGGCTACACCTTC.

The sample holds many counts of this clonotype. The J gene is TRBJ2-5, the V gene TRBV7-2; D not certain. CDR1 and CDR2 from the germline V gene are SGHTA and FQGNSA. Deletions cut 5 bases from V and 1 base from J, with 2 bases between. This CDR3 comprises 11 residues. CDR3 residues: CASSVQETQYF. The CDR3 DNA sequence: TGTGCCAGCAGCGTCCAAGAGACCCAGTACTTC.

This chain connects TRBV6-5 to TRBJ2-5; 8 positions match TRBD1. Germline-derived CDR1 and CDR2 are MNHEY and SVGAGI. Trimming took 6 bases from V and 5 from J; bases not matched to a gene: 5. This CDR3 is built from 13 residues. This CDR3 reads CASRSTGGETQYF. The CDR3 DNA reads TGTGCCAGCAGGTCTACAGGGGGGGAGACCCAGTACTTC.

DNA of the CDR3: TGTGCCAGCAGTTCAAGAGCACTAGCGGGAGGGGCCTACAATGAGCAGTTCTTC. It specifies CASSSRALAGGAYNEQFF. V is TRBV6-5 and J is TRBJ2-1; 13 nucleotides match TRBD2. Germline V CDR1 and CDR2: MNHEY, SVGAGI. The CDR3 loop spans 18 amino acids. With V trimmed by 4 bases and J by 2 bases, 8 bases remained unmatched.